The next 8 T cell receptor beta chains were all read from a single sample in a study of shared clonotypes between healthy human individuals (dated by TCRdb to 2019 to 2021). The library was built by means of the immunoSEQ multiplex PCR assay. The clones in this table, taken by TCRdb from immuneACCESS, are in-frame only. Not every clone is retained; where verified, under half of the shortfall comes from an unresolved V gene, and the cause of the rest is unknown. Here the sample has millions of clones; more than 80% occur a single time. Around 0.14% of the sample goes to the ten largest clones. Sequencing was done on a sample of naive CD4+ T cells sorted from blood. In the paper's terms, the cell subset or site label means: CD45RA+ positively selected. These TCRs come from a man aged 18 to 30 in good health.

V is TRBV4-2 and J is TRBJ2-3; 8 positions agree with TRBD2. The CDR3 contains 17 residues. Germline CDR1 is LGHNA and CDR2 is YNFKEQ. Losses at the gene ends were 0 bases for V and 4 bases for J; bases not matched to a gene: 9. The CDR3 region has the DNA TGTGCCAGCAGCCAAGAGATCTCCGGGGGGGCAGCAGATACGCAGTATTTT. It translates to CASSQEISGGAADTQYF.

CDR3 residues: CASSRQGGGELFF. As DNA, the CDR3 is TGTGCCAGCAGTCGACAGGGTGGCGGGGAGCTGTTTTTT. V usage is TRBV6-6 and J usage is TRBJ2-2, with TRBD1 identical over 7 bases. The V gene's germline CDR1 is MNHNY and CDR2 SVGAGI (reference sequence). The V gene end was trimmed by 5 bases and the J gene end by 7 bases; junction bases not matched to a gene: 4. This CDR3 has 13 residues.

The rearrangement links TRBV6-1 to TRBJ2-5, with D possibly TRBD1 on 5 matching bases. Per germline, CDR1 MNHNS and CDR2 SASEGT. The CDR3 covers 13 residues. The V and J ends lost 6 bases and 5 bases respectively, with 13 bases between them. As DNA, the CDR3 is TGTGCCAGCAGCGTCGTACAGGCGGAGACCCAGTACTTC. It encodes CASSVVQAETQYF.

This chain uses TRBV27 with TRBJ1-6; D is perhaps TRBD1 (5 bases). Trimming left V 3 bases short and J 7 bases short, with 19 bases between. Per germline, CDR1 MNHEY and CDR2 SMNVEV (reference sequence). The CDR3 extends over 17 amino acids. Here the CDR3 DNA reads TGTGCCAGCAGTTTTGGGGGGTTGCGGTATGAGAATTCACCCCTCCACTTT. It translates to CASSFGGLRYENSPLHF.

The J gene is TRBJ1-4, the V gene TRBV7-9; the D gene is possibly TRBD1 (6 bases). CDR1 and CDR2 (germline): SEHNR, FQNEAQ (reference sequence). The V gene lost 1 base and the J gene lost 0 bases, with 9 bases spanning the gap. This CDR3 comprises 16 residues. The CDR3 sequence is CASSLEGTTTNEKLFF. The CDR3, as DNA: TGTGCCAGCAGCTTAGAAGGGACAACAACTAATGAAAAACTGTTTTTT. Combining the CDR3 with reference TRBV7-9 and TRBJ1-4 gives the whole variable domain DTGVSQNPRHKITKRGQNVTFRCDPISEHNRLYWYRQTLGQGPEFLTYFQNEAQLEKSRLLSDRFSAERPKGSFSTLEIQRTEQGDSAMYLCASSLEGTTTNEKLFFGSGTQLSVL.

The chain links TRBV18 to TRBJ2-3; D is ambiguous. V lost 2 bases and J lost 1, with 10 bases in between. The CDR3 is 15 amino acids. Germline CDR1 and CDR2: KGHSH and LQKENI. CDR3 amino acids: CASSPRSQGTDTQYF. Here the CDR3 DNA reads TGTGCCAGCTCACCAAGGAGCCAGGGCACAGATACGCAGTATTTT.

The chain uses TRBV2 and TRBJ2-1; TRBD2 might be the D (5 bases). Per germline, CDR1 SNHLY and CDR2 FYNNEI. The CDR3 runs 13 residues. Trimming took 11 bases from V and 6 from J, leaving 17 bases between them. The CDR3 is CAGAISGPNEQFF. DNA of the CDR3: TGTGCCGGAGCAATAAGCGGCCCCAATGAGCAGTTCTTC.

V is TRBV15 and J is TRBJ2-3; no clear D gene. Between the trimmed V and J ends, which lost 5 bases and 1 base, there was a span of 10 bases. The CDR3 spans 14 residues. The germline V gene encodes CDR1 LNHNV and CDR2 YYDKDF (reference sequence). The CDR3, as DNA: TGTGCCACCAGCCCCCCGGATCGCACAGATACGCAGTATTTT. Its translation is CATSPPDRTDTQYF.